The rows below give T cell receptor beta chains drawn from one sample of a study of regulatory T cells in long-lasting Graves disease. TCRdb independently ran MiXCR on the multiplex PCR reads; one entry per CDR3 protein. This sample yields approximately 460,000 distinct CDR3 sequences, of which approximately 16% are seen a single time; approximately 12% belongs to the top ten. The sample was also reused in another study, on T cells in Graves' hyperthyroidism and ophthalmopathy.

Here the sequenced sample was peripheral blood mononuclear cells (PBMCs), taken at new diagnosis, from a patient treated with antithyroid drugs. These receptors all stem from a woman between 25 and 40 years old with Graves disease. Both conserved end residues are part of each CDR3. The order of the fields is CDR3 length, V gene, clone size, J gene, D gene, CDR3 protein, CDR3 DNA. The D gene is left open where the match is weak. Clone size is stated in some rows and not others, as once, few, many or a class when expanded.

17	TRBV7-2	many	TRBJ1-5	TRBD1	CASSQPRGGVRNQPQHF	TGTGCCAGCAGCCAACCCAGGGGGGGGGTGCGCAATCAGCCCCAGCATTTT
15	TRBV27	many	TRBJ2-1	NA	CASSFDRGSHNEQFF	TGTGCCAGCAGTTTCGATAGGGGCAGCCACAATGAGCAGTTCTTC
15	TRBV28	many	TRBJ1-6	NA	CASSFIGADNSPLHF	TGTGCCAGCAGTTTCATAGGGGCAGATAATTCACCCCTCCACTTT
17	TRBV20-1	many	TRBJ2-1	TRBD2	CSATRLLSGRAYNEQFF	TGCAGTGCTACCCGTCTCCTTAGCGGGAGGGCCTACAATGAGCAGTTCTTC
13	TRBV20-1	many	TRBJ2-7	NA	CSAATDSPYEQYF	TGCAGTGCCGCCACTGACAGCCCCTACGAGCAGTACTTC
15	TRBV7-6	many	TRBJ2-7	NA	CASSSLRGRIYEQYF	TGTGCCAGCAGCTCCCTACGGGGGAGAATCTACGAGCAGTACTTC
16	TRBV11-2	many	TRBJ2-1	TRBD2	CASSLFLAGGYNEQFF	TGTGCCAGCAGCCTTTTCCTAGCGGGAGGGTACAATGAGCAGTTCTTC
13	TRBV6-1	NA	TRBJ2-5	NA	CASRDWIKETQYF	TGTGCCAGCAGGGATTGGATTAAAGAGACCCAGTACTTC
16	TRBV15	many	TRBJ1-2	TRBD1	CATSRTARDRVYGYTF	TGTGCCACCAGCAGAACCGCCCGGGACAGGGTTTATGGCTACACCTTC
14	TRBV28	once	TRBJ1-4	TRBD1	CASSSGTVNEKLFF	TGTGCCAGCAGCTCCGGGACAGTGAATGAAAAACTGTTTTTT
16	TRBV20-1	many	TRBJ2-3	TRBD2	CSARGLLAGVADTQYF	TGCAGTGCTAGAGGGCTCCTAGCGGGAGTGGCAGATACGCAGTATTTT
13	TRBV20-1	many	TRBJ2-3	NA	CSARGSGTDTQYF	TGCAGTGCTAGAGGTAGCGGTACAGATACGCAGTATTTT
15	TRBV2	many	TRBJ2-2	TRBD2	CASSVLAGNTGELFF	TGTGCCAGCAGTGTACTAGCGGGCAACACCGGGGAGCTGTTTTTT
14	TRBV2	many	TRBJ2-5	NA	CASSEGTDQETQYF	TGTGCCAGCAGTGAAGGGACTGATCAAGAGACCCAGTACTTC
16	TRBV6-5	NA	TRBJ2-3	NA	CASSYRHRLSTDTQYF	TGTGCCAGCAGTTACCGTCACAGGTTAAGCACAGATACGCAGTATTTT
16	TRBV27	few	TRBJ1-2	NA	CASSFIPRQANYGYTF	TGTGCCAGCAGTTTCATCCCCCGTCAAGCTAACTATGGCTACACCTTC
15	TRBV11-2	many	TRBJ2-1	TRBD2	CASSPGRVVGNEQFF	TGTGCCAGCAGCCCAGGGAGGGTAGTCGGCAATGAGCAGTTCTTC
17	TRBV28	many	TRBJ1-6	NA	CASSAGHQRIGNSPLHF	TGTGCCAGCAGTGCGGGACACCAGAGAATTGGGAATTCACCCCTCCACTTT
18	TRBV9	NA	TRBJ2-2	TRBD2	CASSVGSTSGLRGGEPFF	TGTGCCAGCAGCGTAGGAAGTACTAGCGGGTTGAGGGGCGGGGAGCCGTTTTTT
16	TRBV24-1	many	TRBJ2-3	NA	CATSDLVAGSTDTQYF	TGTGCCACCAGTGATTTGGTGGCGGGGAGCACAGATACGCAGTATTTT
13	TRBV28	many	TRBJ1-4	TRBD1	CASQGQWSEKLFF	TGTGCCAGCCAGGGACAGTGGAGTGAAAAACTGTTTTTT
17	TRBV5-1	many	TRBJ2-3	NA	CASSKGGGRPSTDTQYF	TGCGCCAGCAGCAAGGGTGGAGGGAGACCAAGCACAGATACGCAGTATTTT
14	TRBV27	many	TRBJ2-7	TRBD2	CASSLASGGYEQYF	TGTGCCAGCAGTTTGGCTAGCGGGGGCTACGAGCAGTACTTC
16	TRBV28	many	TRBJ2-7	NA	CASSLGTALYSYEQYF	TGTGCCAGCAGTTTAGGAACAGCTCTCTACTCCTACGAGCAGTACTTC
14	TRBV27	many	TRBJ2-5	NA	CASSPLYGQETQYF	TGTGCCAGCAGTCCCCTGTATGGCCAAGAGACCCAGTACTTC
14	TRBV5-1	NA	TRBJ2-5	NA	CASSLGSAQETQYF	TGCGCCAGCAGCTTGGGGTCCGCCCAGGAGACCCAGTACTTC
12	TRBV7-9	many	TRBJ1-5	NA	CASSLVTQPQHF	TGTGCCAGCAGCTTAGTTACTCAGCCCCAGCATTTT
15	TRBV4-1	NA	TRBJ2-6	TRBD1	CASSRDRAGANVLTF	TGCGCCAGCAGCCGAGACAGGGCTGGGGCCAACGTCCTGACTTTC
16	TRBV4-1	many	TRBJ2-3	NA	CASSQDRSAPGDTQYF	TGCGCCAGCAGCCAAGATCGGAGTGCTCCTGGGGATACGCAGTATTTT
12	TRBV6-2/TRBV6-3	many	TRBJ2-7	NA	CASSRTAYEQYF	TGTGCCAGCAGTCGGACTGCATACGAGCAGTACTTC
12	TRBV20-1	many	TRBJ1-3	NA	CSALRALNTIYF	TGCAGTGCTCTCCGGGCCTTAAACACCATATATTTT
15	TRBV10-3	NA	TRBJ1-3	NA	CAIRPEGRVGNTIYF	TGTGCCATCAGACCAGAGGGGCGAGTTGGAAACACCATATATTTT
16	TRBV7-9	NA	TRBJ2-7	TRBD2	CASSLGEAGGKYEQYF	TGTGCCAGCAGCTTAGGAGAGGCGGGAGGGAAGTACGAGCAGTACTTC
18	TRBV24-1	many	TRBJ2-2	TRBD2	CATSDFGLAGVLGGELFF	TGTGCCACCAGTGATTTCGGACTAGCGGGAGTCCTGGGCGGGGAGCTGTTTTTT
17	TRBV7-9	many	TRBJ2-1	NA	CASSPPGGTYSYNEQFF	TGTGCCAGCAGCCCGCCTGGGGGAACCTACTCCTACAATGAGCAGTTCTTC
15	TRBV30	many	TRBJ2-5	TRBD1	CAWSVGDRGRETQYF	TGTGCCTGGAGTGTGGGAGACAGGGGGCGAGAGACCCAGTACTTC
17	TRBV13	many	TRBJ1-2	NA	CASSLQADRPSNYGYTF	TGTGCCAGCAGCTTACAAGCCGACAGACCAAGTAACTATGGCTACACCTTC
17	TRBV27	few	TRBJ2-7	TRBD2	CASRRPGLDSGSYEQYF	TGTGCCAGCAGGCGTCCGGGACTAGATAGCGGCTCCTACGAGCAGTACTTC
15	TRBV28	many	TRBJ2-1	TRBD1	CASRPTGGGYNEQFF	TGTGCCAGCAGGCCGACAGGGGGCGGGTACAATGAGCAGTTCTTC
14	TRBV27	many	TRBJ1-2	TRBD1	CASSLGGQGYGYTF	TGTGCCAGCAGCTTGGGTGGACAGGGATACGGCTACACCTTC
13	TRBV2	NA	TRBJ1-5	NA	CASSGEEAQPQHF	TGTGCCAGCAGTGGTGAGGAGGCTCAGCCCCAGCATTTT
11	TRBV14	many	TRBJ2-1	NA	CASNSGHEQFF	TGTGCCAGCAACTCGGGCCATGAGCAGTTCTTC
13	TRBV6-1	few	TRBJ1-2	TRBD1	CASSVTGGNGYTF	TGTGCCAGCAGCGTGACAGGGGGCAATGGCTACACCTTC
16	TRBV5-1	few	TRBJ1-3	NA	CASSLVGISSGNTIYF	TGCGCCAGCAGCTTGGTTGGGATTTCCTCTGGAAACACCATATATTTT